Presented here are 6 T cell receptor beta chains from one specimen sequenced in a study of blood T cell repertoires in COVID-19. Using immunoSEQ multiplex PCR, the repertoire was profiled, and TCRdb retains in-frame clones only, with some absent. The table lists around 250,000 clones, about nine tenths of them singletons, with 15% to 18% in the top ten. The sequencing sample was made of PBMCs or T cells enriched from blood (not recorded which). These receptors all stem from a young man who had recovered from COVID-19.

The chain uses TRBV7-9 and TRBJ1-1; D is uncertain. Looked up from germline, CDR1 is SEHNR and CDR2 is FQNEAQ (reference sequence). The CDR3 is made up of 15 amino acids. The germline V and J ends were trimmed by 5 bases and 0 bases, with 13 bases remaining between them. DNA of the CDR3: TGTGCCAGCAGCCCTCCTTCAGGCTTGAACACTGAAGCTTTCTTT. Translating it yields CASSPPSGLNTEAFF.

The count of this clone is one. The chain has TRBV7-2 and TRBJ2-7; 9 nucleotides align to TRBD1. Germline CDR1 reads SGHTA; CDR2 reads FQGNSA. The V segment lost 2 bases and the J segment 6 bases; nucleotides outside the gene matches: 5. The CDR3 has 14 residues. CDR3 residues: CASSLSWGQGEQYF. In nucleotides, the CDR3 is TGTGCCAGCAGCTTAAGTTGGGGACAGGGCGAGCAGTACTTC. Supplemented by reference TRBV7-2 and TRBJ2-7, the full variable domain reads GAGVSQSPSNKVTEKGKDVELRCDPISGHTALYWYRQSLGQGLEFLIYFQGNSAPDKSGLPSDRFSAERTGGSVSTLTIQRTQQEDSAVYLCASSLSWGQGEQYFGPGTRLTVT.

The chain recombines TRBV12-3 or TRBV12-4 with TRBJ1-2; 8 nucleotides line up with TRBD1. After removal of 5 bases from V and 2 bases from J, the junction contained 1 base not matched to a gene. This CDR3 spans 13 amino acids. The CDR3 reads CASSQGANYGYTF. The CDR3 DNA sequence: TGTGCCAGCAGTCAGGGGGCCAACTATGGCTACACCTTC.

This chain uses TRBV9 with TRBJ2-4; TRBD1 matches 8 bases. Germline lookup yields CDR1 SGDLS and CDR2 YYNGEE. This CDR3 is built from 14 residues. Trimming removed 0 bases from V and 9 bases from J; junction bases left unmatched: 5. CDR3 protein: CASSVAPDRVIQYF. The CDR3 nucleotides read TGTGCCAGCAGCGTAGCTCCGGACAGGGTCATTCAGTACTTC.

The chain is built from TRBV19 and TRBJ2-5; D is perhaps TRBD1 (5 bases). Per the germline V gene, CDR1 is LNHDA and CDR2 is SQIVND (reference sequence). The CDR3 loop spans 13 amino acids. V was pared by 5 bases and J by 2 bases, with 9 bases between. The CDR3 DNA is TGTGCCAGTAGTGGAAACAGGCAAGAGACCCAGTACTTC. Translation: CASSGNRQETQYF.

The chain joins TRBV2 to TRBJ1-3; 10 nucleotides match TRBD1. Per germline, CDR1 SNHLY and CDR2 FYNNEI. This CDR3 spans 15 amino acids. Trimming took 6 bases from V and 1 from J; bases not matched to a gene: 3. The chain's CDR3 is CASRRDRGSGNTIYF. DNA of the CDR3: TGTGCCAGCAGGCGGGACAGGGGATCTGGAAACACCATATATTTT. Full variable domain (remainder filled in from reference TRBV2 and TRBJ1-3): EPEVTQTPSHQVTQMGQEVILRCVPISNHLYFYWYRQILGQKVEFLVSFYNNEISEKSEIFDDQFSVERPDGSNFTLKIRSTKLEDSAMYFCASRRDRGSGNTIYFGEGSWLTVV.